The 2 T cell receptor beta chains below all came from one sample that was sequenced in a study of blood T cell repertoires in COVID-19. The protocol was immunoSEQ multiplex PCR, while the TCRdb copy is restricted to in-frame clones and leaves out a portion. The sample comprises 150,000 or so clones, 90% of which are singletons, and 15% to 20% rests with the top ten. Sequencing used peripheral blood. The origin of the receptors is a man between 60 and 75 years old with active or convalescent COVID-19.

V usage is TRBV12-3 or TRBV12-4 and J usage is TRBJ1-1; no clear D. V dropped 7 bases and J dropped 7 bases, with 13 bases sitting between them. This CDR3 has 12 amino acids. CDR3: CASNIPRNEAFF. Here the CDR3 DNA reads TGTGCCAGCAACATTCCTAGGAATGAAGCTTTCTTT.

The chain uses TRBV21-1 and TRBJ2-3; TRBD1 was called by the table and not checked on the DNA. TRBV21-1 is shown as a pseudogene. This CDR3 spans 18 amino acids. The CDR3 coding sequence is TGTGCCAGCAGCGCACCGGGACAGGGATGGATTAGCACAGATACGCAGTATTTT. Its translation: CASSAPGQGWISTDTQYF.